One and the same sample provided the 12 T cell receptor beta chains below, sequenced in a study of blood T cell repertoires in COVID-19. Clones were read by immunoSEQ multiplex PCR, and TCRdb kept only the in-frame ones, dropping some. The sample lists a few hundred thousand clones; under 90% were seen once. The source material was peripheral blood. The origin of the receptors is a woman aged 40-49 years who had recovered from COVID-19.

This clone showed up just once. This rearrangement joins TRBV7-2 to TRBJ2-5; 10 nucleotides match TRBD1. Germline V gene sequence: CDR1 SGHTA, CDR2 FQGNSA. The CDR3 totals 14 residues. The V gene end was trimmed by 6 bases and the J gene end by 5 bases; junction bases not matched to a gene: 6. The CDR3 sequence: CASRPTGGGETQYF. CDR3 DNA sequence: TGTGCCAGCAGGCCGACAGGGGGCGGTGAGACCCAGTACTTC.

V is TRBV6-5 and J is TRBJ1-1, with unresolved D. The CDR3 sequence is 16 residues long. Trimming took 0 bases from V and 3 from J, leaving 14 bases between them. Germline assignment: CDR1 MNHEY and CDR2 SVGAGI. The CDR3 nucleotides are TGTGCCAGCAGTTACTCCAGGACCGCCGGGGACACTGAAGCTTTCTTT. Amino acids: CASSYSRTAGDTEAFF.

The genes are TRBV27 and TRBJ1-5; D perhaps matches TRBD1 (6 bases). V dropped 1 base and J dropped 1 base, with 8 bases sitting between them. This CDR3 has 15 amino acids. CDR1 is MNHEY, CDR2 SMNVEV, per germline (reference sequence). The CDR3 spells CASSLWGQSNQPQHF. CDR3 DNA sequence: TGTGCCAGCAGTTTATGGGGGCAGAGCAATCAGCCCCAGCATTTT.

A single count supports this clone. The chain carries TRBV25-1 and TRBJ1-5, with D tentatively TRBD1 (6 bases). Trimming cost V 6 bases and J 3 bases, with 12 bases left between them. Germline assignment: CDR1 MGHDK and CDR2 SYGVNS. This CDR3 has 14 amino acids. CDR3 sequence (DNA): TGTGCCAGCAGCGAACAGGGATTCAATCAGCCCCAGCATTTT. This encodes CASSEQGFNQPQHF.

The chain carries TRBV2 and TRBJ1-1, with TRBD1 identical over 7 bases. The CDR3 is 14 amino acids. From germline, CDR1 is SNHLY and CDR2 FYNNEI. V lost 7 bases and J lost 0; bases outside the gene matches: 5. CDR3 DNA sequence: TGTGCCAGCAATACGGGACAGCTGAACACTGAAGCTTTCTTT. Its translation: CASNTGQLNTEAFF.

The chain combines TRBV11-3 with TRBJ2-7; 8 nucleotides align to TRBD1. Germline V gene data show CDR1 as SGHNT and CDR2 as YENEEA. J gave up 2 bases and V 3 bases, and 3 bases lay outside the gene matches. The CDR3 runs to 14 residues. The CDR3: CASSLDRATYEQYF. The CDR3 DNA follows: TGTGCCAGCAGCTTGGACAGGGCCACCTACGAGCAGTACTTC.

V and J are TRBV5-1 and TRBJ2-5, with unresolved D. Germline values: CDR1 SGHRS, CDR2 YFSETQ. The V end lost 2 bases, the J end lost 2 bases, and 10 bases lay between the germline ends. This CDR3 comprises 14 residues. The CDR3 nucleotides read TGCGCCAGCAGCTTTTCTTCCCAGCAAGAGACCCAGTACTTC. Translation gives CASSFSSQQETQYF. Combining the CDR3 with reference TRBV5-1 and TRBJ2-5 gives the whole variable domain KAGVTQTPRYLIKTRGQQVTLSCSPISGHRSVSWYQQTPGQGLQFLFEYFSETQRNKGNFPGRFSGRQFSNSRSEMNVSTLELGDSALYLCASSFSSQQETQYFGPGTRLLVL.

This chain connects TRBV19 to TRBJ2-3, with 8 bases identical to TRBD2. The CDR3 extends over 18 amino acids. The V segment lost 0 bases and the J segment 7 bases; nucleotides outside the gene matches: 15. Germline CDR1 is LNHDA and CDR2 is SQIVND (reference sequence). The CDR3 loop reads CASSIEGITSGGLHTQYF. CDR3 coding DNA: TGTGCCAGTAGTATAGAGGGGATCACTAGCGGTGGGTTGCATACGCAGTATTTT.

This clone has only a few counts. The chain's CDR3 is CASSHGQGREKLFF. DNA of the CDR3: TGTGCCAGCAGCCACGGACAGGGCAGGGAAAAACTGTTTTTT. This chain connects TRBV3-1 (or the pseudogene TRBV3-2) to TRBJ1-4; TRBD1 agrees at 8 bases. Germline loops: CDR1 LGHDT, CDR2 YNNKEL (reference sequence). This CDR3 is 14 amino acids long. The J segment lost 8 bases and the V segment lost 3 bases, leaving 5 bases of the junction unmatched.

The genes are TRBV7-2 and TRBJ2-7; D is uncertain. With 1 base removed from V and 0 bases from J, the gap between germline ends came to 7 bases. This CDR3 region has 14 residues. CDR1 SGHTA and CDR2 FQGNSA come from the germline V gene. CDR3 loop: CASSLGLGSYEQYF. CDR3 DNA: TGTGCCAGCAGCTTAGGACTGGGCTCCTACGAGCAGTACTTC.

The rearrangement links TRBV24-1 to TRBJ2-1, with 9 bases that match TRBD1. Germline CDR1 and CDR2: KGHDR and SFDVKD. Unmatched junction bases numbered 10, after V lost 6 bases and J lost 8 bases. The CDR3 length is 15 residues. CDR3 in amino acids: CATSISRDRVHEQFF. Here the CDR3 DNA reads TGTGCCACCAGTATCTCCCGGGACAGGGTACATGAGCAGTTCTTC.

V is TRBV7-9 and J is TRBJ1-2; 12 bases are shared with TRBD1. This CDR3 contains 14 residues. Germline lookup yields CDR1 SEHNR and CDR2 FQNEAQ (reference sequence). The trim removed 5 bases at V and 7 bases at J, leaving 5 bases unmatched. This CDR3 is CASSKGQGARGYTF. The CDR3 nucleotides read TGTGCCAGCAGCAAGGGACAGGGGGCGCGTGGCTACACCTTC. The variable domain in full, with the rest retrieved from reference TRBV7-9 and TRBJ1-2, is DTGVSQNPRHKITKRGQNVTFRCDPISEHNRLYWYRQTLGQGPEFLTYFQNEAQLEKSRLLSDRFSAERPKGSFSTLEIQRTEQGDSAMYLCASSKGQGARGYTFGSGTRLTVV.